This section outlines one TCR beta chain sequence together with its context. The record originates from a study of blood T cell repertoires in COVID-19. The wider study: Sample material is recorded as cDNA or gDNA derived from T cells, B-cell-depleted T cells, or PBMCs.

Authors' processing steps: Counts of nucleated cells, estimated from reference gene primer amplification, were obtained. Here immunoSEQ multiplex PCR was the method, and the copy in TCRdb shows in-frame clones only, minus some. Clone size and V and J calls were adopted from that table, with D and trimming inferred from the DNA. The table has 200,000 to 300,000 clones, 75% to 90% seen once. Clinical history reported by participants formed the basis on which cohorts were assigned. During the 2 weeks before they entered the study, exposed participants had met someone with a PCR-confirmed or clinician-diagnosed COVID-19 case. This CDR3 is built from 17 residues. Unmatched junction bases numbered 6, after V lost 0 bases and J lost 1 base. Germline CDR1 LGHNT, CDR2 FRNRAP.

V gene TRBV12-5 combines with J gene TRBJ1-5; 7 bases align to TRBD1. The sequence derives from a woman between 40 and 50 years old who had been exposed to COVID-19. The sample consisted of PBMCs or T cells enriched from blood (not recorded which). This CDR3 reads CASGLVISDRSNQPQHF. DNA for the CDR3: TGTGCTAGTGGTTTGGTAATTTCGGACAGGAGCAATCAGCCCCAGCATTTT.